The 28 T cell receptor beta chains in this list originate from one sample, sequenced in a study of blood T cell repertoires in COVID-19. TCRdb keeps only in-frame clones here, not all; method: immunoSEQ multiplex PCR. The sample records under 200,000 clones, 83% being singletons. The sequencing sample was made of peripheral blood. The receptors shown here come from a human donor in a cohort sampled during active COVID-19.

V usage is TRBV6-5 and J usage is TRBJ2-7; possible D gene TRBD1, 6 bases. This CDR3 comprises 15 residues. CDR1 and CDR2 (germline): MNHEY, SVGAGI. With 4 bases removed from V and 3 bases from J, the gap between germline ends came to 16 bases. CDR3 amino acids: CASSSQGHPRYEQYF. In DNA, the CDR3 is TGTGCCAGCAGTTCACAGGGCCACCCTCGCTACGAGCAGTACTTC.

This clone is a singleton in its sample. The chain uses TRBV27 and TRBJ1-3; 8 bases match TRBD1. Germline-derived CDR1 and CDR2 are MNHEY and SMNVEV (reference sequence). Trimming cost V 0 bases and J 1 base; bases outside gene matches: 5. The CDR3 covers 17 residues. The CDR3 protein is CASSLSPRGLSGNTIYF. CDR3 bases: TGTGCCAGCAGTTTATCCCCCAGGGGGCTTTCTGGAAACACCATATATTTT.

This CDR3 is CASSIPTGSLTGELFF. The CDR3 bases are TGTGCCAGCAGCATACCAACAGGGTCGTTAACCGGGGAGCTGTTTTTT. The chain recombines TRBV7-8 with TRBJ2-2; TRBD1 might be the D (6 bases). The germline gives CDR1 SGHVS, CDR2 FQNEAQ. The CDR3 has 16 residues. Trimming took off 5 bases at V and 5 bases at J, with 18 bases between the two ends.

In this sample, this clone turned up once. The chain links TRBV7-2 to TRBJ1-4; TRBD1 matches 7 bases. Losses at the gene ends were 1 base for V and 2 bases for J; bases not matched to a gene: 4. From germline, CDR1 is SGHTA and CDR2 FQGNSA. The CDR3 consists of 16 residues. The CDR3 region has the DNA TGTGCCAGCAGCTTAGGTCAGACAGGGACTAATGAAAAACTGTTTTTT. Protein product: CASSLGQTGTNEKLFF. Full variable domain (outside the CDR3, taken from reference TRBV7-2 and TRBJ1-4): GAGVSQSPSNKVTEKGKDVELRCDPISGHTALYWYRQSLGQGLEFLIYFQGNSAPDKSGLPSDRFSAERTGGSVSTLTIQRTQQEDSAVYLCASSLGQTGTNEKLFFGSGTQLSVL.

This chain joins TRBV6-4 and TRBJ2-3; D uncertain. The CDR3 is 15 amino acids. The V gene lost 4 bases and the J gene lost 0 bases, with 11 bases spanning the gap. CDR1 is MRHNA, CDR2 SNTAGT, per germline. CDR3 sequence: CASSASISSTDTQYF. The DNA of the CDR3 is TGTGCCAGCAGTGCGTCCATTAGTAGCACAGATACGCAGTATTTT.

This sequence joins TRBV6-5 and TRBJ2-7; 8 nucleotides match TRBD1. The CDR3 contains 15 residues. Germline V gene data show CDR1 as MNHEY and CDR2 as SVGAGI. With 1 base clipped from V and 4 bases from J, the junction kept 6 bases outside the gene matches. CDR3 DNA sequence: TGTGCCAGCAGTTACTTAGGCACAGGGGGGTACGAGCAGTACTTC. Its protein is CASSYLGTGGYEQYF.

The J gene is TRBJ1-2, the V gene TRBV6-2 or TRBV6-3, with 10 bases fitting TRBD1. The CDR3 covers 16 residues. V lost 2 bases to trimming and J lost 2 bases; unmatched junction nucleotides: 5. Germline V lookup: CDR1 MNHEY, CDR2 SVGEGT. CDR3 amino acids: CASSYQRTGGNYGYTF. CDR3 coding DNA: TGTGCCAGCAGTTACCAAAGGACAGGGGGAAACTATGGCTACACCTTC.

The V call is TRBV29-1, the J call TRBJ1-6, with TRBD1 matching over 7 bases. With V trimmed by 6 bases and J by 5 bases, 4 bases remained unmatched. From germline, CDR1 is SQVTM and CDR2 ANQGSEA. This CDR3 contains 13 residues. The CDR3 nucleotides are TGCAGCGTCGCACAGGGGAATAATTCACCCCTCCACTTT. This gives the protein CSVAQGNNSPLHF.

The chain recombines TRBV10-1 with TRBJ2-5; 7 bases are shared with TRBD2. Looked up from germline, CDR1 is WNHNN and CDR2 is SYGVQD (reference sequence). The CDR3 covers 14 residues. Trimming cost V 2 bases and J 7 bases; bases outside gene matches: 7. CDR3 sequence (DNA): TGCGCCAGCAGTGAGGCTAGCGGTCATGGGACCCAGTACTTC. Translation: CASSEASGHGTQYF.

DNA of the CDR3: TGTGCCAGCAGTGAAGGGGTGGGCGGGCAGCCCCAGCATTTT. This encodes CASSEGVGGQPQHF. V and J are TRBV2 and TRBJ1-5; D is uncertain. Germline V lookup: CDR1 SNHLY, CDR2 FYNNEI. The ends were cut back, 1 base at V and 7 bases at J, with 11 bases in the middle. The CDR3 is 14 residues long.

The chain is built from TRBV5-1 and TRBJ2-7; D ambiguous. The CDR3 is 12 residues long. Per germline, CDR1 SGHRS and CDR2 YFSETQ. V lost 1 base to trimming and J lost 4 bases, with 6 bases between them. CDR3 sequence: CASSLTTYEQYF. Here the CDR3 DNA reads TGCGCCAGCAGCTTGACCACATACGAGCAGTACTTC.

This CDR3 reads CASSYSTSGANVLTF. In DNA form, the CDR3 reads TGTGCCAGCAGTTACTCGACTTCTGGGGCCAACGTCCTGACTTTC. The rearrangement uses TRBV6-2 or TRBV6-3 and TRBJ2-6; no clear D gene. Germline values: CDR1 MNHEY, CDR2 SVGEGT. This CDR3 spans 15 amino acids. V lost 0 bases and J 1 base, leaving 4 bases between the germline ends.

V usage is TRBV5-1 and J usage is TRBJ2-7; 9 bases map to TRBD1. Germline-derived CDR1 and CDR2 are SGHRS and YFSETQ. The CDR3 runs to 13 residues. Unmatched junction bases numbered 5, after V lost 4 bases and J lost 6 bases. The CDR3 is CASSGDRVGEQYF. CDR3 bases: TGCGCCAGCAGCGGGGACAGGGTCGGCGAGCAGTACTTC.

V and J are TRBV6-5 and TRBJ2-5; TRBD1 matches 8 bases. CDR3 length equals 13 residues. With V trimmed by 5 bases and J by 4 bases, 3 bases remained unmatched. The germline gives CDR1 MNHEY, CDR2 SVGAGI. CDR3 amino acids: CASSPGGAETQYF. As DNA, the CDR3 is TGTGCCAGCAGTCCAGGGGGCGCAGAGACCCAGTACTTC.

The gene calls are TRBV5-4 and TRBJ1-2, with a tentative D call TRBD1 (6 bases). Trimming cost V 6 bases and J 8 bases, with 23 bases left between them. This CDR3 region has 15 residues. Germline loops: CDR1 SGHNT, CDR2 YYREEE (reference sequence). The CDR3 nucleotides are TGTGCCAGCACCCGAGGTGGGGGGGCCGCTAGGGGCTACACCTTC. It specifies CASTRGGGAARGYTF.

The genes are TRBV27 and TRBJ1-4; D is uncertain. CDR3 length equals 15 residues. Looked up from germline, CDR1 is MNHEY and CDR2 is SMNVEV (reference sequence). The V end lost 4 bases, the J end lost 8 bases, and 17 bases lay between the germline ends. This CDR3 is CASSSAARPGEKLFF. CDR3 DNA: TGTGCCAGCAGTTCGGCGGCGAGGCCGGGGGAAAAACTGTTTTTT.

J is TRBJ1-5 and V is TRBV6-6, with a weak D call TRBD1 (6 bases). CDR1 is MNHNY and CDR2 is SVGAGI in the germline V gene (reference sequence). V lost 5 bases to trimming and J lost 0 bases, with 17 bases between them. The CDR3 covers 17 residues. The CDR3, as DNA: TGTGCCAGCAGTCCATATTACAGGGAAGATAGCAATCAGCCCCAGCATTTT. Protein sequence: CASSPYYREDSNQPQHF.

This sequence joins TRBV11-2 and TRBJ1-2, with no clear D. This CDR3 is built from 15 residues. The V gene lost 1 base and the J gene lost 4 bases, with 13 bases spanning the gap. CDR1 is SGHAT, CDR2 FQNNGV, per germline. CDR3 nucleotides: TGTGCCAGCAGCTTAGGCTCAGCCCGGGGCTATGGCTACACCTTC. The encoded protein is CASSLGSARGYGYTF.

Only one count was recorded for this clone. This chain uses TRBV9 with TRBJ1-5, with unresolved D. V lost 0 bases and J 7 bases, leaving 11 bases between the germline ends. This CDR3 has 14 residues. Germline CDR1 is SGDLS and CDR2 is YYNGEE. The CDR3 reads CASSVEGGNQPQHF. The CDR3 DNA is TGTGCCAGCAGCGTAGAAGGAGGGAACCAGCCCCAGCATTTT.

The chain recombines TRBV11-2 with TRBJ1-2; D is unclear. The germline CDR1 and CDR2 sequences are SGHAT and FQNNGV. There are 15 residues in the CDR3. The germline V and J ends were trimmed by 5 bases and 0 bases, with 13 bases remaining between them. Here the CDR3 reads CASSPHTDPNYGYTF. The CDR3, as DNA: TGTGCCAGCAGCCCCCACACAGACCCTAACTATGGCTACACCTTC.

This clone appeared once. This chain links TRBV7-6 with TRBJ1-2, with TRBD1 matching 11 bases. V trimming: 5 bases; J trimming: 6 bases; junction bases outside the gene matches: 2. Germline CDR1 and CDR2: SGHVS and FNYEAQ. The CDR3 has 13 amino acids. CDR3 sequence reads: CASSRTGGDGYTF. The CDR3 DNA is TGTGCCAGCAGCCGGACAGGGGGCGATGGCTACACCTTC.

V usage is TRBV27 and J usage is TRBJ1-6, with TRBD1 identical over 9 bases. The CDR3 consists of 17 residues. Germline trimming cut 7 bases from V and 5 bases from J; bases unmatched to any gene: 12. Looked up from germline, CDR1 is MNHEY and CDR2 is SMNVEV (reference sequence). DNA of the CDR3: TGTGCCAGCAAAATCGTACAGGGGGCCCCCGATAATTCACCCCTCCACTTT. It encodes CASKIVQGAPDNSPLHF.

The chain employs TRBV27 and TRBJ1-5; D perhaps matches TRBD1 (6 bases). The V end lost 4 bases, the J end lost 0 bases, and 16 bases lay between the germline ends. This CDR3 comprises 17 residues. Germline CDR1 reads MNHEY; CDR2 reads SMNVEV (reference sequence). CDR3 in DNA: TGTGCCAGCAGTTCCGGACAGAAACCCTTTAGCAATCAGCCCCAGCATTTT. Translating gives CASSSGQKPFSNQPQHF.

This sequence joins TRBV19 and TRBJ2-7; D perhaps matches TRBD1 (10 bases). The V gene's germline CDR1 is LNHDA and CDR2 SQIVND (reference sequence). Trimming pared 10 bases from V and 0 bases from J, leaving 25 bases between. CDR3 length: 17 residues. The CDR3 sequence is CATRDRGGSGGSYEQYF. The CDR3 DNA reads TGTGCCACCCGGGACAGGGGCGGTAGCGGGGGCTCCTACGAGCAGTACTTC. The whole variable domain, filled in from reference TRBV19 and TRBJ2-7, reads DGGITQSPKYLFRKEGQNVTLSCEQNLNHDAMYWYRQDPGQGLRLIYYSQIVNDFQKGDIAEGYSVSREKKESFPLTVTSAQKNPTAFYLCATRDRGGSGGSYEQYFGPGTRLTVT.

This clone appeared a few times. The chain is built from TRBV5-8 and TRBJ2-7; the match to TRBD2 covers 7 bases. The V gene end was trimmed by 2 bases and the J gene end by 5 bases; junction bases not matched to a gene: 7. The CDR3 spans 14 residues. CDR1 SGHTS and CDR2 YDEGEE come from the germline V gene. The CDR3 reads CASSLGQGGNEQYF. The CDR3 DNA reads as TGTGCCAGCAGCTTAGGTCAGGGAGGGAACGAGCAGTACTTC.

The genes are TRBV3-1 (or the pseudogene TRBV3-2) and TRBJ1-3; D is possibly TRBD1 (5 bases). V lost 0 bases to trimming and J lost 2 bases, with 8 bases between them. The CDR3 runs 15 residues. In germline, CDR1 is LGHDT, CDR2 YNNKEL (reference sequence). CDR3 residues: CASSQEVGAGNTIYF. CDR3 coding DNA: TGTGCCAGCAGCCAAGAAGTAGGGGCTGGAAACACCATATATTTT.

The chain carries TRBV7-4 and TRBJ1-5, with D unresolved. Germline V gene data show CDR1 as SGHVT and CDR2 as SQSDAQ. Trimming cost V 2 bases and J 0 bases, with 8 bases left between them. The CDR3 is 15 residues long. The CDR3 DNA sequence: TGTGCCAGCAGCTTACGGCGGGATAGCAATCAGCCCCAGCATTTT. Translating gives CASSLRRDSNQPQHF.

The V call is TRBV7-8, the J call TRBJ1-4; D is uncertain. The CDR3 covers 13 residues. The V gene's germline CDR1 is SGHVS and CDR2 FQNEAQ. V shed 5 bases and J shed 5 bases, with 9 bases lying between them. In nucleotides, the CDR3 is TGTGCCAGCAGCCTCGGGTCGAATGAAAAACTGTTTTTT. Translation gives CASSLGSNEKLFF.